One and the same sample provided the 27 T cell receptor beta chains below, sequenced in a study of CD8 T cells in ankylosing spondylitis. TCRdb recomputed calls from the 5' RACE reads with MiXCR, one row per CDR3 protein. The data hold 340,000 or so distinct CDR3 sequences, with 14% to 15% observed a single time. The source material was blood, either unsorted or a sorted T cell fraction (not recorded which). These receptors originate from a male donor with ankylosing spondylitis or in good health (not recorded which).

The gene calls are TRBV12-3 or TRBV12-4 and TRBJ2-5; the match to TRBD1 covers 9 bases. The CDR3 totals 14 residues. V gave up 6 bases and J gave up 5 bases; unmatched junction bases: 7. The DNA for the CDR3 is TGTGCCAGCAGGCCTAAACAGGGGGCGGAGACCCAGTACTTC. It is translated as CASRPKQGAETQYF.

J is TRBJ1-1 and V is TRBV10-3; weak D call: TRBD1 (5 bases). This CDR3 comprises 17 residues. CDR1 ENHRY and CDR2 SYGVKD come from the germline V gene. The germline V and J ends were trimmed by 6 bases and 1 base, with 21 bases remaining between them. CDR3 DNA sequence: TGTGCCATCAGGCCGAGGGTGGGACGGGAGGAGAACACTGAAGCTTTCTTT. Protein: CAIRPRVGREENTEAFF.

The sample holds many counts of this clonotype. V usage is TRBV11-3 and J usage is TRBJ2-1, with TRBD1 identical over 8 bases. The CDR3 contains 16 residues. J was trimmed by 7 bases and V by 5 bases; bases with no gene match: 13. Germline values: CDR1 SGHNT, CDR2 YENEEA. In DNA form, the CDR3 reads TGTGCCAGCAGCGCAGGGGGGACAGGTCTTTGGAATGAGCAGTTCTTC. It specifies CASSAGGTGLWNEQFF.

The chain uses TRBV3-1 and TRBJ2-7; D may match TRBD1 or TRBD2 (5 bases each). Germline V gives CDR1 LGHDT, CDR2 YNNKEL (reference sequence). This CDR3 has 12 residues. Trimming stripped 4 bases from V and 7 bases from J, with 11 bases between. CDR3 nucleotide sequence: TGTGCCAGCAGCCGAGGGACGTGGGAGCAGTACTTC. Protein: CASSRGTWEQYF.

The CDR3 protein is CATSRDGGTQYF. CDR3 DNA: TGTGCCACCAGCAGAGATGGAGGGACCCAGTACTTC. The rearrangement joins TRBV15 to TRBJ2-5; a possible D gene is TRBD2 (5 bases). The germline V and J ends were trimmed by 0 bases and 7 bases, with 6 bases remaining between them. Germline lookup yields CDR1 LNHNV and CDR2 YYDKDF (reference sequence). This CDR3 region has 12 residues.

This chain links TRBV6-1 with TRBJ1-1; D gene ambiguous. Germline assignment: CDR1 MNHNS and CDR2 SASEGT. The CDR3 totals 13 residues. Trimming removed 4 bases at V and 1 base at J, with 7 bases between. CDR3 in amino acids: CASSGWRNTEAFF. The CDR3 region has the DNA TGTGCCAGCAGTGGCTGGAGGAACACTGAAGCTTTCTTT.

The chain links TRBV5-1 to TRBJ2-1; 9 nucleotides agree with TRBD1. The CDR3 is 16 amino acids. CDR1 SGHRS and CDR2 YFSETQ come from the germline V gene. With V trimmed by 2 bases and J by 8 bases, 11 bases remained unmatched. CDR3 bases: TGCGCCAGCAGCTTCACCGGGACAGGGCCTTCCCATGAGCAGTTCTTC. Protein: CASSFTGTGPSHEQFF.

This sequence joins TRBV6-1 and TRBJ2-6; D ambiguous. Germline V gives CDR1 MNHNS, CDR2 SASEGT. This CDR3 has 14 residues. The V gene lost 6 bases and the J gene lost 3 bases, with 9 bases spanning the gap. The CDR3 coding sequence is TGTGCCAGCAGCTCCGGGCGTGGGGCCAACGTCCTGACTTTC. It is translated as CASSSGRGANVLTF.

The chain has TRBV30 and TRBJ2-2; D may be TRBD2 (7 bases). Germline V gene lookup returns CDR1 GTSNPN and CDR2 SVGIG (reference sequence). The V end lost 8 bases, the J end lost 3 bases, and 16 bases lay between the germline ends. The CDR3 is 14 amino acids. CDR3 sequence reads: CAGHGGPYTGELFF. In nucleotides, the CDR3 is TGTGCCGGGCACGGGGGGCCGTACACCGGGGAGCTGTTTTTT.

This clonotype appeared a few times. V and J are TRBV27 and TRBJ2-4; D perhaps matches TRBD1 (5 bases). This CDR3 spans 14 amino acids. Trimming took off 5 bases at V and 9 bases at J, with 17 bases between the two ends. Germline-derived CDR1 and CDR2 are MNHEY and SMNVEV (reference sequence). The CDR3 protein is CASSPTTPGAIQYF. The CDR3, as DNA: TGTGCCAGCAGTCCAACTACCCCTGGGGCCATTCAGTACTTC.

This clonotype was observed at least ten times. This chain uses TRBV5-5 with TRBJ1-1; weak D call: TRBD1 (6 bases). The CDR3 extends over 12 amino acids. CDR1 SGHKS and CDR2 YYEKEE come from the germline V gene (reference sequence). With 2 bases removed from V and 8 bases from J, the gap between germline ends came to 10 bases. CDR3 protein: CASSFGGAEAFF. The CDR3, as DNA: TGTGCCAGCAGCTTCGGGGGGGCCGAAGCTTTCTTT.

In its sample, this clonotype was seen many times. CDR3 loop: CASSFLAGTGKNEQFF. CDR3 nucleotide sequence: TGTGCCAGCAGTTTTTTGGCCGGGACAGGGAAAAATGAGCAGTTCTTC. This sequence joins TRBV12-3 or TRBV12-4 and TRBJ2-1, with TRBD1 matching 9 bases. Trimming took 3 bases from V and 7 from J; bases not matched to a gene: 10. CDR3 length: 16 residues.

The sample holds a few counts of this clonotype. The chain links TRBV12-3 or TRBV12-4 to TRBJ1-2; D possibly corresponds to TRBD1 (5 bases). This CDR3 region has 13 residues. With 11 bases removed from V and 4 bases from J, the gap between germline ends came to 17 bases. CDR3 loop: CALRQGTGYGYTF. The CDR3 DNA reads TGTGCCCTCCGCCAAGGGACCGGCTATGGCTACACCTTC.

This clonotype has just a few counts. The rearrangement links TRBV6-1 to TRBJ2-1; TRBD1 matches 7 bases. This CDR3 region has 15 residues. With V trimmed by 3 bases and J by 3 bases, 5 bases remained unmatched. Germline lookup yields CDR1 MNHNS and CDR2 SASEGT. The CDR3 region is CASSDRDRDYNEQFF. CDR3 bases: TGTGCCAGCAGTGACCGGGACAGAGACTACAATGAGCAGTTCTTC.

In its sample, this clonotype was seen a few times. The rearrangement links TRBV19 to TRBJ2-4, with 8 bases lining up with TRBD1. Losses at the gene ends were 3 bases for V and 12 bases for J; bases not matched to a gene: 4. Germline CDR1 reads LNHDA; CDR2 reads SQIVND (reference sequence). This CDR3 comprises 12 residues. CDR3 coding DNA: TGTGCCAGTAGTATCGGGACAGGTTATCAGTACTTC. Residues: CASSIGTGYQYF.

This clonotype showed up many times. The chain uses TRBV7-9 and TRBJ2-5, with 8 bases aligning to TRBD2. V lost 3 bases, J lost 5 bases, and 8 bases stayed unmatched. The germline V gene has CDR1 SEHNR and CDR2 FQNEAQ (reference sequence). This CDR3 spans 15 amino acids. For the CDR3, the DNA is TGTGCCAGCAGCTTGGGTACTAGCGGCGAGGAGACCCAGTACTTC. This codes for CASSLGTSGEETQYF.

This clonotype came up a few times. The chain recombines TRBV12-3 or TRBV12-4 with TRBJ1-2; D is uncertain. Trimming took off 6 bases at V and 1 base at J, with 9 bases between the two ends. This CDR3 region has 13 residues. The DNA for the CDR3 is TGTGCCAGCAGCCTGGCCTATAACTATGGCTACACCTTC. It specifies CASSLAYNYGYTF.

This clonotype showed up just a few times. V and J are TRBV27 and TRBJ2-7, with D perhaps TRBD1 or TRBD2 (6 bases each). Germline values: CDR1 MNHEY, CDR2 SMNVEV (reference sequence). The CDR3 spans 19 residues. The V end lost 2 bases, the J end lost 2 bases, and 25 bases lay between the germline ends. CDR3 region: CASSLTSPYKGGATYEQYF. Here the CDR3 DNA reads TGTGCCAGCAGTTTAACTTCCCCCTACAAGGGGGGCGCGACCTACGAGCAGTACTTC.

The genes are TRBV2 and TRBJ2-3; TRBD2 agrees at 11 bases. V lost 11 bases and J lost 3; bases outside the gene matches: 19. The CDR3 has 18 amino acids. Germline CDR1 and CDR2: SNHLY and FYNNEI. Written as DNA, the CDR3 is TGTGCCTGCTGTTTGGCTAGCGGGGGGTCGGGGGGAACAGATACGCAGTATTTT. It encodes CACCLASGGSGGTDTQYF.

The chain has TRBV4-2 and TRBJ2-7, with 10 bases fitting TRBD2. CDR3 length equals 14 residues. J gave up 7 bases and V 5 bases, and 8 bases lay outside the gene matches. The V gene's germline CDR1 is LGHNA and CDR2 YNFKEQ. The CDR3 DNA sequence: TGTGCCAGCAGCGATCTAGCGGGAGAGGGTGAGCAGTACTTC. This gives the protein CASSDLAGEGEQYF.

The chain uses TRBV29-1 and TRBJ2-2, with D hard to call. CDR1 is SQVTM, CDR2 ANQGSEA, per germline. The CDR3 covers 13 residues. V lost 5 bases and J 1 base, leaving 8 bases between the germline ends. CDR3 in amino acids: CSVRHQNTGELFF. Written as DNA, the CDR3 is TGCAGCGTTCGACACCAGAACACCGGGGAGCTGTTTTTT.

The chain links TRBV19 to TRBJ1-5, with no clear D. In germline, CDR1 is LNHDA, CDR2 SQIVND (reference sequence). V lost 3 bases and J 0 bases, leaving 6 bases between the germline ends. The CDR3 totals 14 residues. The CDR3 DNA follows: TGTGCCAGTAGTATTGAAGATAGCAATCAGCCCCAGCATTTT. It encodes CASSIEDSNQPQHF.

This clonotype was seen a few times. The rearrangement uses TRBV27 and TRBJ2-4; 7 nucleotides match TRBD1. CDR3 length: 15 residues. V lost 4 bases to trimming and J lost 8 bases; unmatched junction nucleotides: 11. Germline CDR1 MNHEY, CDR2 SMNVEV (reference sequence). CDR3 nucleotides: TGTGCCAGCAGTTCCCGACAGGGTCATCGAGACATTCAGTACTTC. Protein sequence: CASSSRQGHRDIQYF.

This clonotype was picked up a small number of times. This chain connects TRBV7-2 to TRBJ2-5; D is perhaps TRBD2 (7 bases). This CDR3 is built from 15 residues. The ends were cut back, 6 bases at V and 5 bases at J, with 19 bases in the middle. Germline V gives CDR1 SGHTA, CDR2 FQGNSA. In DNA, the CDR3 is TGTGCCAGCAGAAAAATGGGGGGGCTAGAGGAGACCCAGTACTTC. Protein product: CASRKMGGLEETQYF.

This clonotype was seen many times. The V call is TRBV29-1, the J call TRBJ1-1, with D hard to call. The CDR3 runs to 15 residues. Germline lookup yields CDR1 SQVTM and CDR2 ANQGSEA. The V gene lost 5 bases and the J gene lost 0 bases, with 16 bases spanning the gap. This chain's CDR3 is CSVFTGGKMNTEAFF. Here the CDR3 DNA reads TGCAGCGTTTTTACGGGAGGTAAGATGAACACTGAAGCTTTCTTT.

The chain recombines TRBV5-1 with TRBJ2-5; tentative D call: TRBD2 (6 bases). This CDR3 has 16 residues. V dropped 4 bases and J dropped 2 bases, with 18 bases sitting between them. Germline CDR1 reads SGHRS; CDR2 reads YFSETQ. CDR3 amino acids: CASSNKNLGGQETQYF. The DNA of the CDR3 is TGCGCCAGCAGCAATAAGAACCTTGGGGGGCAAGAGACCCAGTACTTC.

This clonotype was found a few times. The rearrangement joins TRBV18 to TRBJ2-5; D gene ambiguous. This CDR3 has 12 residues. Germline values: CDR1 KGHSH, CDR2 LQKENI. The ends were cut back, 1 base at V and 5 bases at J, with 5 bases in the middle. CDR3 nucleotides: TGTGCCAGCTCACCACACGGGGAGACCCAGTACTTC. This translates into CASSPHGETQYF. The whole variable domain, remainder taken from reference TRBV18 and TRBJ2-5, is NAGVMQNPRHLVRRRGQEARLRCSPMKGHSHVYWYRQLPEEGLKFMVYLQKENIIDESGMPKERFSAEFPKEGPSILRIQQVVRGDSAAYFCASSPHGETQYFGPGTRLLVL.